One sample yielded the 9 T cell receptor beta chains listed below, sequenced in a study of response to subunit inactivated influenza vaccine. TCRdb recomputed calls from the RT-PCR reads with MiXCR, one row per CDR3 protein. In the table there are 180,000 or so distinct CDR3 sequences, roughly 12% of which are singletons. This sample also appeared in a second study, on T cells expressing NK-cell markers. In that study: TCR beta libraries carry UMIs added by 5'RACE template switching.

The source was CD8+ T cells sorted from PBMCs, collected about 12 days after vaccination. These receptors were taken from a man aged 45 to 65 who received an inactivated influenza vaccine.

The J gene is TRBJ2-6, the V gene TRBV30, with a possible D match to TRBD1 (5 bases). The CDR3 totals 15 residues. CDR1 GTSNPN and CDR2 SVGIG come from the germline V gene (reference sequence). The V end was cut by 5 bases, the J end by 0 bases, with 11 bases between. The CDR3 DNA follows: TGTGCCTGGCAAAGGGGTAACTCTGGGGCCAACGTCCTGACTTTC. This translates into CAWQRGNSGANVLTF.

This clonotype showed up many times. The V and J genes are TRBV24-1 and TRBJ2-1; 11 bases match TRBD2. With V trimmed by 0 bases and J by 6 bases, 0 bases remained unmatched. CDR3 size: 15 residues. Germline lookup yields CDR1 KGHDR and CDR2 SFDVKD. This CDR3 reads CATSDLTSGGNEQFF. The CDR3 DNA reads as TGTGCCACCAGTGATTTGACTAGCGGGGGCAATGAGCAGTTCTTC.

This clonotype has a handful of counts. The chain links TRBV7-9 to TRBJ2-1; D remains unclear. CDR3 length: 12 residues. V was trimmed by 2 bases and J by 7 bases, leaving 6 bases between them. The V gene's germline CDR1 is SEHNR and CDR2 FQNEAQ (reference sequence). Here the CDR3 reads CASSLSRNEQFF. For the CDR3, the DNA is TGTGCCAGCAGCTTATCAAGGAATGAGCAGTTCTTC.

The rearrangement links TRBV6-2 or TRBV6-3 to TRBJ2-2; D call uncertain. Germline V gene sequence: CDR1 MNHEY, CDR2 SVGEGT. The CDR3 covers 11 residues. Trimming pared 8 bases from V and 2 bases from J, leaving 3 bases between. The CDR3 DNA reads TGTGCCAGCCATAACACCGGGGAGCTGTTTTTT. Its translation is CASHNTGELFF.

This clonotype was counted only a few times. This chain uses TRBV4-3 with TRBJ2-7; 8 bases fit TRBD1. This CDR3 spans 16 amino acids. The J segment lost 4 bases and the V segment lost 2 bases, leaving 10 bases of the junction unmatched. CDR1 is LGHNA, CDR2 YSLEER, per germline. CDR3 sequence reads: CASSQKQQGATYEQYF. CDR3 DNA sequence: TGCGCCAGCAGCCAAAAGCAGCAGGGGGCAACGTACGAGCAGTACTTC.

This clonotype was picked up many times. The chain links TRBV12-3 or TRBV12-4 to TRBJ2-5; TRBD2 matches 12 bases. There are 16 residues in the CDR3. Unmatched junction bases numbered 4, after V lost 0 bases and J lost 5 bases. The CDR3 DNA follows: TGTGCCAGCAGTTTAGCGGCGACTAGCGGGAGTGAGACCCAGTACTTC. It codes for CASSLAATSGSETQYF.

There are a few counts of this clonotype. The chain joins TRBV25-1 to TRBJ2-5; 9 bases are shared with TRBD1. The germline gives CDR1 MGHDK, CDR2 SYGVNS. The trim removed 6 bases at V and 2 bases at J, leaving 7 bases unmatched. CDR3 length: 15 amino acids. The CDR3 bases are TGTGCCAGCAGCACAGGGGGCGCGGGTCAAGAGACCCAGTACTTC. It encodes CASSTGGAGQETQYF.

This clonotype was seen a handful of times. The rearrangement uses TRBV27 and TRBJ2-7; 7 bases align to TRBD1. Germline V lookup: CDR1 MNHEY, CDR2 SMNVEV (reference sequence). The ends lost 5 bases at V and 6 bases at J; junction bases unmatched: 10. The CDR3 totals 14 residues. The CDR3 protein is CASSNPTGTGEQYF. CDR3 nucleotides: TGTGCCAGCAGTAACCCGACAGGGACCGGCGAGCAGTACTTC.

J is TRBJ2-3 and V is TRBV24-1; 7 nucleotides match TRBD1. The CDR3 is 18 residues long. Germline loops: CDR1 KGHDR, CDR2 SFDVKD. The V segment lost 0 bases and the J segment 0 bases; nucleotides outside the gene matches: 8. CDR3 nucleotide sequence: TGTGCCACCAGTGATTTGCAAGTGCAGGGGGAGAGCACAGATACGCAGTATTTT. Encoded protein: CATSDLQVQGESTDTQYF.